This TCR beta chain is drawn from a study of Ad26.COV2.S vaccination and SARS-CoV-2 variants. The study, taken as a whole, reports: From the TCR breadth and depth analyses, total T cell responses may have been underestimated. After vaccination, substantial breadth of spike-specific CD8+ and CD4+ responses was reported. Vaccinated individuals (as opposed to placebo recipients) had higher spike-specific TCR breadth. Vaccine and placebo recipients had similar non-spike TCR breadth.

Germline V gene sequence: CDR1 MRHNA, CDR2 SNTAGT. The ends were cut back, 0 bases at V and 1 base at J, with 11 bases in the middle. This CDR3 has 16 amino acids. This table comes from immunoSEQ multiplex PCR, and its TCRdb copy is limited to in-frame clones, with some not included. The sample has about 180,000 clones; around 85% are singletons. As concerns this clone: Its antigen is as yet unknown.

This sample comprised peripheral blood, obtained after recovery from COVID-19. The sequence was collected from a human donor who had recovered from COVID-19. V gene TRBV6-4 combines with J gene TRBJ2-3; the D gene is possibly TRBD2 (6 bases). CDR3 in amino acids: CASSDSASVRTDTQYF. In DNA, the CDR3 is TGTGCCAGCAGTGACTCGGCTAGCGTACGCACAGATACGCAGTATTTT.